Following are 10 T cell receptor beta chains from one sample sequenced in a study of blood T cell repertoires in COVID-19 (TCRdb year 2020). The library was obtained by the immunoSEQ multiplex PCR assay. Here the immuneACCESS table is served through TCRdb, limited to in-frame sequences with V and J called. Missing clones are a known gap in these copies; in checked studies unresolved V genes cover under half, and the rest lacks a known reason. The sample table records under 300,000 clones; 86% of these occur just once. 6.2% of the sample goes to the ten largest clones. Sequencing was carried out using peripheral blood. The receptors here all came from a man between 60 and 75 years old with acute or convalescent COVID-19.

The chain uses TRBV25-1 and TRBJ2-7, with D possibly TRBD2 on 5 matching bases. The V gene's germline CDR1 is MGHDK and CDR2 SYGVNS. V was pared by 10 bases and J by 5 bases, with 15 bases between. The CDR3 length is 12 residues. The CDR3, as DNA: TGTGCCACCAGAGACCGGGGAGACGAGCAGTACTTC. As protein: CATRDRGDEQYF.

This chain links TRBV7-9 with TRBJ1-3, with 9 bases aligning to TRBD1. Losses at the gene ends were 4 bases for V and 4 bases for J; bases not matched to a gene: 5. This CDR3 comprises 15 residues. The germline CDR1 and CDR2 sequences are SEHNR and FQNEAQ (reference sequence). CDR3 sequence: CASSWGQGGGNTIYF. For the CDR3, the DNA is TGTGCCAGCAGCTGGGGACAGGGTGGAGGAAACACCATATATTTT.

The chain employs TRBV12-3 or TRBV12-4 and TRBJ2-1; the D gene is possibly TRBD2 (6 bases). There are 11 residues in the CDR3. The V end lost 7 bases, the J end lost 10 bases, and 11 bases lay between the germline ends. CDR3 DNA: TGTGCCAGCACCAAGAGCGGGGAGCAGTTCTTC. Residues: CASTKSGEQFF.

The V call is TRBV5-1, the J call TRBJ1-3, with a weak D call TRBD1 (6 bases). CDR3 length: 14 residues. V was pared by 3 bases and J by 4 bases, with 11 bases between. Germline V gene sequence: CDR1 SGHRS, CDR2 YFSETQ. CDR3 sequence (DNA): TGCGCCAGCAGCTCAGGGGTAACCGGAAACACCATATATTTT. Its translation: CASSSGVTGNTIYF. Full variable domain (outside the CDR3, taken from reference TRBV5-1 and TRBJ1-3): KAGVTQTPRYLIKTRGQQVTLSCSPISGHRSVSWYQQTPGQGLQFLFEYFSETQRNKGNFPGRFSGRQFSNSRSEMNVSTLELGDSALYLCASSSGVTGNTIYFGEGSWLTVV.

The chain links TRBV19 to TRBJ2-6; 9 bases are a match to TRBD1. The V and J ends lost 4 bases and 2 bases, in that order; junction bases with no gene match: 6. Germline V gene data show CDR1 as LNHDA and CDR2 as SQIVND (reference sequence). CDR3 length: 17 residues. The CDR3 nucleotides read TGTGCCAGTAGTAGAAGGACAGGGGACCCTGGGGCCAACGTCCTGACTTTC. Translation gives CASSRRTGDPGANVLTF.

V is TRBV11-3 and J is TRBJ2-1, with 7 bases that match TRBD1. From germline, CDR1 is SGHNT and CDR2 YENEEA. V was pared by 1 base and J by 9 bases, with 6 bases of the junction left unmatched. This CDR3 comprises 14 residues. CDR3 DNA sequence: TGTGCCAGCAGCTTAGTTAAGGGGGCAGGTGAGCAGTTCTTC. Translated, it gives CASSLVKGAGEQFF.

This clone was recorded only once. CDR3 in amino acids: CATQLQANYGYTF. The CDR3 nucleotides read TGTGCCACCCAACTACAGGCTAACTATGGCTACACCTTC. The rearrangement uses TRBV28 and TRBJ1-2; D is perhaps TRBD1 (5 bases). The length of the CDR3 is 13 residues. Between the trimmed V and J ends, which lost 10 bases and 0 bases, there was a span of 12 bases. Germline CDR1 and CDR2: MDHEN and SYDVKM.

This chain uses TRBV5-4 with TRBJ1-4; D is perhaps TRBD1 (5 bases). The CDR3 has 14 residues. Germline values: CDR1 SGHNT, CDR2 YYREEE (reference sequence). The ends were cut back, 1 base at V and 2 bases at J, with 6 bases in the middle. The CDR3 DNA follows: TGTGCCAGCAGCTTGCAGGGCACTAATGAAAAACTGTTTTTT. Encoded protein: CASSLQGTNEKLFF.

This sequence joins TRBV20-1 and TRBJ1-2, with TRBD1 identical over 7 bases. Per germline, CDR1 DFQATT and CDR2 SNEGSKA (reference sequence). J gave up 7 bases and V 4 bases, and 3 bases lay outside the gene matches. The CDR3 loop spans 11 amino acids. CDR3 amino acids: CSATTGFGYTF. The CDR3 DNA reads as TGCAGTGCTACGACAGGGTTTGGCTACACCTTC.

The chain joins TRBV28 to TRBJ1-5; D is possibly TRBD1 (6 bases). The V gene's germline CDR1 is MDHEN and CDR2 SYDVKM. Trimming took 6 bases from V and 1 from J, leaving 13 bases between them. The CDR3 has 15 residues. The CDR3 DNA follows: TGTGCCAGCAGCTCACGCAGGGGCAGCAATCAGCCCCAGCATTTT. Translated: CASSSRRGSNQPQHF. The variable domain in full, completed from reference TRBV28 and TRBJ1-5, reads DVKVTQSSRYLVKRTGEKVFLECVQDMDHENMFWYRQDPGLGLRLIYFSYDVKMKEKGDIPEGYSVSREKKERFSLILESASTNQTSMYLCASSSRRGSNQPQHFGDGTRLSIL.